The 25 T cell receptor beta chains in this list originate from one sample, sequenced in a study of shared clonotypes between healthy human individuals. Here immunoSEQ multiplex PCR was the method, and the copy in TCRdb shows in-frame clones only, minus some. Of about 2.5 million clones in the sample, under 95% were seen once. The sample comprised naive CD4+ T cells from PBMCs. Subset in this sample: CD45RA+ positively selected. The source is a young man in good health. Some clones in this sample may be carry-over from other donors' samples.

V gene TRBV7-3 combines with J gene TRBJ2-1; D assignment may be TRBD1 or TRBD2 (5 bases each). The germline gives CDR1 SGHTA, CDR2 FQGTGA. The CDR3 is 16 amino acids. Trimming pared 3 bases from V and 4 bases from J, leaving 16 bases between. The CDR3 nucleotides read TGTGCCAGCAGCTTTGTTTCCGGGGCCGATTACAATGAGCAGTTCTTC. Translation: CASSFVSGADYNEQFF.

V usage is TRBV28 and J usage is TRBJ2-4; 9 nucleotides match TRBD2. The germline gives CDR1 MDHEN, CDR2 SYDVKM. The CDR3 runs to 15 residues. V was pared by 5 bases and J by 5 bases, with 7 bases of the junction left unmatched. The CDR3 protein is CASSPIAGVENIQYF. The CDR3 DNA is TGTGCCAGCAGTCCGATAGCGGGAGTGGAAAACATTCAGTACTTC.

This clone was picked up one time. The chain recombines TRBV5-1 with TRBJ2-3; 9 bases agree with TRBD2. This CDR3 is 16 amino acids long. Trimming at V came to 0 bases and at J to 0 bases, leaving 2 bases not matched to a gene. The germline CDR1 and CDR2 sequences are SGHRS and YFSETQ. The CDR3 region is CASSLVLAGSTDTQYF. The CDR3 bases are TGCGCCAGCAGCTTGGTTCTAGCGGGGAGCACAGATACGCAGTATTTT.

This clone is a singleton in its sample. The chain employs TRBV28 and TRBJ1-3, with a tentative D call TRBD1 (5 bases). Trimming took off 8 bases at V and 0 bases at J, with 11 bases between the two ends. The CDR3 contains 14 residues. The germline V gene encodes CDR1 MDHEN and CDR2 SYDVKM. The CDR3 bases are TGTGCCAGCGGGACCCGGAGCTCTGGAAACACCATATATTTT. This sequence encodes CASGTRSSGNTIYF.

Concerning this clone itself: This same CDR3 is encoded by further DNA sequences in the sample. The chain joins TRBV7-3 to TRBJ2-2, with 7 bases matching TRBD2. Germline-derived CDR1 and CDR2 are SGHTA and FQGTGA. Trimming took 5 bases from V and 4 from J; bases not matched to a gene: 1. The CDR3 spans 13 residues. CDR3 sequence reads: CASSPGGTGELFF. The CDR3 DNA sequence: TGTGCCAGCAGCCCGGGGGGCACCGGGGAGCTGTTTTTT.

The chain uses TRBV6-1 and TRBJ1-2, with a tentative D call TRBD1 (6 bases). V was trimmed by 1 base and J by 5 bases, leaving 11 bases between them. Germline lookup yields CDR1 MNHNS and CDR2 SASEGT. This CDR3 is 14 amino acids long. The CDR3 sequence is CASSEDRAAYGYTF. The DNA of the CDR3 is TGTGCCAGCAGTGAAGACAGGGCGGCGTATGGCTACACCTTC.

V gene TRBV25-1 combines with J gene TRBJ2-1; 14 bases line up with TRBD2. Trimming took 2 bases from V and 10 from J; bases not matched to a gene: 7. This CDR3 comprises 16 residues. Germline-derived CDR1 and CDR2 are MGHDK and SYGVNS. The CDR3: CASSEDRTSGRSEQFF. Here the CDR3 DNA reads TGTGCCAGCAGTGAAGACCGGACTAGCGGGAGGTCCGAGCAGTTCTTC.

This sequence joins TRBV28 and TRBJ1-5, with D maybe TRBD1 (5 bases). Trimming left V 3 bases short and J 5 bases short, with 11 bases between. CDR1 MDHEN and CDR2 SYDVKM come from the germline V gene. The CDR3 runs to 14 residues. The chain's CDR3 is CASSFVGTDQPQHF. The CDR3 nucleotides are TGTGCCAGCAGTTTCGTAGGGACCGATCAGCCCCAGCATTTT.

The chain employs TRBV7-2 and TRBJ2-7, with 13 positions matching TRBD2. The CDR3 has 19 amino acids. Germline V gene sequence: CDR1 SGHTA, CDR2 FQGNSA. V gave up 1 base and J gave up 0 bases; unmatched junction bases: 9. The CDR3 DNA follows: TGTGCCAGCAGCTTAGATGGAGGGACTAGCGGGGCGGACTCCTACGAGCAGTACTTC. This translates into CASSLDGGTSGADSYEQYF.

The V call is TRBV5-1, the J call TRBJ2-1; tentatively, D is TRBD1 or TRBD2 (5 bases each). Germline-derived CDR1 and CDR2 are SGHRS and YFSETQ. V lost 0 bases and J 2 bases, leaving 12 bases between the germline ends. This CDR3 region has 16 residues. The chain's CDR3 is CASSLVGGATYNEQFF. The DNA of the CDR3 is TGCGCCAGCAGCTTGGTTGGGGGAGCCACCTACAATGAGCAGTTCTTC.

On this clone itself: The same CDR3 also results from other DNA sequences found in this sample. The rearrangement uses TRBV19 and TRBJ2-7; possible D gene TRBD2, 5 bases. Germline V CDR1 and CDR2: LNHDA, SQIVND (reference sequence). V gave up 1 base and J gave up 2 bases, with 12 bases separating them. The CDR3 is made up of 15 amino acids. The CDR3 spells CASSIGGRGTYEQYF. CDR3 nucleotide sequence: TGTGCCAGTAGTATAGGAGGACGGGGAACCTACGAGCAGTACTTC.

The chain links TRBV28 to TRBJ2-7; TRBD2 might be the D (5 bases). The CDR3 covers 14 residues. CDR1 MDHEN and CDR2 SYDVKM come from the germline V gene. Trimming removed 2 bases from V and 3 bases from J, with 11 bases in between. Here the CDR3 DNA reads TGTGCCAGCAGTTTAGGTCCGGGGTTCTACGAGCAGTACTTC. This encodes CASSLGPGFYEQYF.

The V and J genes are TRBV6-1 and TRBJ1-3; D not certain. Germline-derived CDR1 and CDR2 are MNHNS and SASEGT. V was pared by 3 bases and J by 3 bases, with 15 bases between. CDR3 length: 16 amino acids. For the CDR3, the DNA is TGTGCCAGCAGTGATGGGTTGGGTTTCTTTGGAAACACCATATATTTT. Protein sequence: CASSDGLGFFGNTIYF.

This chain links TRBV11-2 with TRBJ2-2; 12 positions agree with TRBD1. The CDR3 totals 17 residues. Unmatched junction bases numbered 8, after V lost 5 bases and J lost 4 bases. Germline assignment: CDR1 SGHAT and CDR2 FQNNGV. CDR3 DNA: TGTGCCAGCAGCCCGCGGGACAGGGGGCGAGGCACCGGGGAGCTGTTTTTT. Translated, it gives CASSPRDRGRGTGELFF.

The chain couples TRBV4-1 to TRBJ2-2; D gene uncertain. This CDR3 has 15 amino acids. The germline gives CDR1 MGHRA, CDR2 YSYEKL. The V gene lost 0 bases and the J gene lost 0 bases, with 5 bases spanning the gap. In DNA, the CDR3 is TGCGCCAGCAGCCAAGATAAGACGAACACCGGGGAGCTGTTTTTT. It yields the protein CASSQDKTNTGELFF.

This chain connects TRBV30 to TRBJ2-7; D is unresolved. Germline V gene sequence: CDR1 GTSNPN, CDR2 SVGIG (reference sequence). V dropped 0 bases and J dropped 1 base, with 7 bases sitting between them. CDR3 length equals 13 residues. CDR3 nucleotides: TGTGCCTGGAGTGTCGGTGTTTCCTACGAGCAGTACTTC. It codes for CAWSVGVSYEQYF.

The V and J genes are TRBV10-2 and TRBJ2-2; unclear D gene. Germline loops: CDR1 WSHSY, CDR2 SAAADI. This CDR3 is built from 14 residues. Trimming cost V 6 bases and J 5 bases, with 13 bases left between them. The CDR3 sequence: CASSHGLRTGELFF. The DNA of the CDR3 is TGCGCCAGCAGCCACGGGTTGCGGACCGGGGAGCTGTTTTTT.

This clone was detected once. The rearrangement uses TRBV28 and TRBJ2-1; no firm D call. Trimming left V 1 base short and J 2 bases short, with 12 bases between. The CDR3 has 16 residues. In germline, CDR1 is MDHEN, CDR2 SYDVKM. The CDR3: CASSLLEITTYNEQFF. As DNA, the CDR3 is TGTGCCAGCAGTTTATTGGAGATTACCACCTACAATGAGCAGTTCTTC. The full variable domain, rest sourced from reference TRBV28 and TRBJ2-1, is DVKVTQSSRYLVKRTGEKVFLECVQDMDHENMFWYRQDPGLGLRLIYFSYDVKMKEKGDIPEGYSVSREKKERFSLILESASTNQTSMYLCASSLLEITTYNEQFFGPGTRLTVL.

The chain recombines TRBV27 with TRBJ1-2; 9 bases map to TRBD1. V shed 6 bases and J 5 bases; nucleotides not matched to a gene: 13. Germline V CDR1 and CDR2: MNHEY, SMNVEV (reference sequence). This CDR3 has 16 amino acids. CDR3 sequence reads: CASRLVSAGQGYGYTF. The CDR3 DNA follows: TGTGCCAGCAGACTAGTTTCGGCGGGACAGGGATATGGCTACACCTTC.

The gene calls are TRBV6-1 and TRBJ2-5; 9 bases are a match to TRBD1. J gave up 4 bases and V 5 bases, and 5 bases lay outside the gene matches. Germline CDR1 and CDR2: MNHNS and SASEGT. The CDR3 runs to 14 residues. The CDR3 loop is CASSTGGLGETQYF. CDR3 DNA: TGTGCCAGCAGTACAGGGGGCTTAGGAGAGACCCAGTACTTC.

This clone was detected a few times. The genes are TRBV28 and TRBJ2-7; 7 nucleotides line up with TRBD1. The length of the CDR3 is 12 residues. V gave up 7 bases and J gave up 4 bases; unmatched junction bases: 4. Germline CDR1 reads MDHEN; CDR2 reads SYDVKM. The DNA for the CDR3 is TGTGCCAGCACCAGGGGGTATTACGAGCAGTACTTC. It is translated as CASTRGYYEQYF.

The chain employs TRBV5-4 and TRBJ2-2, with D perhaps being TRBD1 or TRBD2 (7 bases each). Trimming removed 4 bases at V and 3 bases at J, with 16 bases between. The CDR3 runs to 16 residues. The V gene's germline CDR1 is SGHNT and CDR2 YYREEE (reference sequence). CDR3 in amino acids: CASSPPGGRDTGELFF. The DNA for the CDR3 is TGTGCCAGCAGCCCACCAGGGGGGAGGGACACCGGGGAGCTGTTTTTT. Variable domain in full (rest from reference TRBV5-4 and TRBJ2-2): ETGVTQSPTHLIKTRGQQVTLRCSSQSGHNTVSWYQQALGQGPQFIFQYYREEENGRGNFPPRFSGLQFPNYSSELNVNALELDDSALYLCASSPPGGRDTGELFFGEGSRLTVL.

This chain uses TRBV28 with TRBJ1-1; the D gene is possibly TRBD1 (5 bases). The CDR3 spans 15 residues. CDR1 is MDHEN and CDR2 is SYDVKM in the germline V gene. Trimming removed 1 base at V and 7 bases at J, with 16 bases between. The CDR3 DNA is TGTGCCAGCAGTTTATTCGCCCAGGGACCCCGTGAAGCTTTCTTT. Translating gives CASSLFAQGPREAFF.

To note about this clone: This sample also contains other DNA sequences that code for the same CDR3. The V and J genes are TRBV5-1 and TRBJ2-7, with 8 positions matching TRBD1. The CDR3 extends over 15 amino acids. Germline V gene sequence: CDR1 SGHRS, CDR2 YFSETQ. The J segment lost 1 base and the V segment lost 3 bases, leaving 6 bases of the junction unmatched. DNA of the CDR3: TGCGCCAGCAGCTCGGCCGGGACAGGTTCCTACGAGCAGTACTTC. Encoded protein: CASSSAGTGSYEQYF.

This chain joins TRBV5-4 and TRBJ1-1; no firm D call. The length of the CDR3 is 17 residues. The V and J ends lost 0 bases and 0 bases respectively, with 15 bases between them. From germline, CDR1 is SGHNT and CDR2 YYREEE (reference sequence). The CDR3 coding sequence is TGTGCCAGCAGCTTGGTCCCGGGTAGAAAAATGAACACTGAAGCTTTCTTT. Residues: CASSLVPGRKMNTEAFF.